This T cell receptor beta chain emerged from a study of T-cell memory formation after mild COVID-19. About the research overall: Among the donors, TCR clusters were largely specific to each donor. Study-wide findings and caveats: Most CD4+ clones that shrank were in CM and EM, while CD8+ ones turned up in EMRA.

TCRdb analysed the 5' RACE reads with MiXCR anew, one entry per CDR3 protein. The repertoire holds about 150,000 distinct CDR3 sequences, with more than 14% as singletons. At least ten counts were recorded for this clonotype. Its specificity is not known. Sequencing input: PBMCs or a T cell subset sorted from them (not recorded which). This sequence originates from an adult woman who had mild COVID-19 (a few samples of this study predate the infection). Cell type and time point are not known.

DNA of the CDR3: TGCGCCAGCAGCCGCAACGCACCGGCTAGCGGGAGCTACAATGAGCAGTTCTTC. This gives the protein CASSRNAPASGSYNEQFF. The chain links TRBV5-1 to TRBJ2-1; TRBD2 aligns across 10 bases. Germline V lookup: CDR1 SGHRS, CDR2 YFSETQ. V lost 4 bases, J lost 3 bases, and 13 bases stayed unmatched. This CDR3 is built from 18 residues.